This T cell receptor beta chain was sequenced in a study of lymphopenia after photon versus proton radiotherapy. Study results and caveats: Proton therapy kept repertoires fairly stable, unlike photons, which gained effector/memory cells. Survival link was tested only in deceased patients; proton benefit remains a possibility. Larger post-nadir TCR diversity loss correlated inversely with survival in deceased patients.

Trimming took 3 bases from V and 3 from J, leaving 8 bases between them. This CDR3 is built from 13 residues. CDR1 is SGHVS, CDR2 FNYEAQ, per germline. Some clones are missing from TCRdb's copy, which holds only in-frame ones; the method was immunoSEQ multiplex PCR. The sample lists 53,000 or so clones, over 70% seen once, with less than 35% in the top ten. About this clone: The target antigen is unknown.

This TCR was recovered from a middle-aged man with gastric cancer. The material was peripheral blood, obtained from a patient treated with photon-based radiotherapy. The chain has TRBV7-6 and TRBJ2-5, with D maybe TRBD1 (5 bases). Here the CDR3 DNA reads TGTGCCAGCAGCTTGGACACTGAAGAGACCCAGTACTTC. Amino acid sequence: CASSLDTEETQYF.